This T cell receptor (beta chain) was captured in a study of PD-1 blockade in mismatch repair-deficient tumors. On the study more broadly: Patients had over ten mismatch repair-deficient cancer types and were previously treated and progressing. General study findings and limits: Tumor-resident clones, often undetectable pretreatment in blood, expanded then contracted after pembrolizumab.

Germline CDR1 and CDR2: SGHTA and FQGTGA. The CDR3 runs to 12 residues. Between the trimmed V and J ends, which lost 9 bases and 8 bases, there was a span of 16 bases. Every patient had mismatch repair deficiency by PCR or immunohistochemistry. TCRs were sequenced from a few patients responding to pembrolizumab. A word on this clone: Its specificity is unknown.

Sequencing used immunoSEQ multiplex PCR; TCRdb keeps in-frame clones, though not all of them. The sample consists of under 85,000 clones, almost 80% of them appearing once. The sample consisted of peripheral blood, taken 2 weeks after starting pembrolizumab. This TCR derives from an adult with mismatch repair-deficient cancer. The rearrangement joins TRBV7-3 to TRBJ1-2, with D possibly TRBD1 on 5 matching bases. The CDR3 sequence is CASGSGGDGYTF. CDR3 nucleotide sequence: TGTGCCAGTGGGTCTGGAGGGGACGGCTACACCTTC.